Presented here are 28 T cell receptor beta chains from one specimen sequenced in a study of T-cell memory formation after mild COVID-19 (dated by TCRdb to the early 2020s). The library was produced with 5' RACE. Sequenced on an Illumina NovaSeq 6000. TCRdb handled the public reads itself, with Q25 trimming in fastp and clone calling in MiXCR, and kept productive beta chains. Rows with a matching CDR3 protein are joined into one entry that keeps the most common DNA and genes. This sample holds about 110,000 distinct CDR3 sequences; around 15% were observed only once. 25% to 30% of the sample is held by the ten biggest clonotypes. Sequencing was carried out using PBMCs or a T cell subset sorted from them (not recorded which). These receptors originate from an adult woman who had mild COVID-19 (a few samples of this study predate the infection). The sample titles of this study are shuffled in the database, so cell type and time point are left out; the donor was told from shared clones.

Only a few counts were recorded for this clonotype. The V and J genes are TRBV2 and TRBJ2-3; 8 bases agree with TRBD1. The CDR3 is 16 amino acids. Germline values: CDR1 SNHLY, CDR2 FYNNEI. V was pared by 9 bases and J by 4 bases, with 15 bases of the junction left unmatched. The CDR3 sequence: CARRRPGGSRADTQYF. The CDR3 DNA is TGTGCCAGGAGGAGGCCAGGGGGCTCCCGTGCAGATACGCAGTATTTT.

This clonotype was detected a few times. The rearrangement links TRBV11-2 to TRBJ2-5; D may be TRBD1 (5 bases). Trimming took 3 bases from V and 4 from J, leaving 9 bases between them. Germline V gene sequence: CDR1 SGHAT, CDR2 FQNNGV. The CDR3 contains 13 residues. The CDR3 region is CASSFWTLETQYF. CDR3 nucleotides: TGTGCCAGCAGCTTCTGGACACTAGAGACCCAGTACTTC.

The chain joins TRBV7-3 to TRBJ1-1, with 8 bases fitting TRBD1. From germline, CDR1 is SGHTA and CDR2 FQGTGA. This CDR3 comprises 15 residues. Losses at the gene ends were 4 bases for V and 8 bases for J; bases not matched to a gene: 12. The CDR3 DNA reads as TGTGCCAGCAGCTCCATGACAGGGGCAGGAGCAGAAGCTTTCTTT. It encodes CASSSMTGAGAEAFF.

This sequence joins TRBV25-1 and TRBJ2-5; D is perhaps TRBD1 or TRBD2 (5 bases each). In germline, CDR1 is MGHDK, CDR2 SYGVNS. The CDR3 contains 13 residues. Trimming took 4 bases from V and 5 from J, leaving 11 bases between them. The CDR3 loop is CASSGLREETQYF. The CDR3 coding sequence is TGTGCCAGCAGTGGTCTCAGGGAGGAGACCCAGTACTTC.

This clonotype was detected a few times. J is TRBJ1-4 and V is TRBV4-3; TRBD1 matches at 9 bases. The CDR3 spans 16 residues. Germline V gene sequence: CDR1 LGHNA, CDR2 YSLEER. Unmatched junction bases numbered 4, after V lost 2 bases and J lost 3 bases. CDR3 region: CASSQPDRGSNEKLFF. CDR3 in DNA: TGCGCCAGCAGCCAACCGGACAGGGGATCTAATGAAAAACTGTTTTTT.

CDR3 nucleotides: TGTGCCAGCAGTTTAAGTGGATTGGGAAGGGAGACCCAGTACTTC. This codes for CASSLSGLGRETQYF. V gene TRBV12-3 or TRBV12-4 combines with J gene TRBJ2-5; D gene uncertain. V lost 2 bases to trimming and J lost 5 bases, with 15 bases between them. The CDR3 has 15 residues.

Turning to this clonotype: An end of the junction does not agree with germline; a read error may underlie this. The chain has TRBV12-3 or TRBV12-4 and TRBJ1-2; 10 bases are a match to TRBD1. This CDR3 contains 10 residues. As DNA, the CDR3 is TGTGCCATCTCGGGACAGGGGATCCTCTTC. It is translated as CAISGQGILF.

V is TRBV13 and J is TRBJ1-6; D may be TRBD1 (5 bases). V lost 7 bases and J 0 bases, leaving 13 bases between the germline ends. The CDR3 spans 16 residues. The germline gives CDR1 PRHDT, CDR2 FYEKMQ (reference sequence). The CDR3 DNA sequence: TGTGCCAGCACTCACGGGGGGAGCTCCTATAATTCACCCCTCCACTTT. It translates to CASTHGGSSYNSPLHF.

V gene TRBV27 combines with J gene TRBJ2-7, with D perhaps matching TRBD1 (6 bases). The CDR3 spans 13 residues. In germline, CDR1 is MNHEY, CDR2 SMNVEV (reference sequence). V lost 5 bases and J 1 base, leaving 9 bases between the germline ends. CDR3 sequence: CASSNQGSYEQYF. As DNA, the CDR3 is TGTGCCAGCAGTAACCAGGGGTCCTACGAGCAGTACTTC.

This chain uses TRBV12-3 or TRBV12-4 with TRBJ1-5; a weak D match, TRBD1 (5 bases). The CDR3 consists of 14 residues. The ends were cut back, 4 bases at V and 8 bases at J, with 15 bases in the middle. The CDR3 region has the DNA TGTGCCAGCAGTTCGGCGGGAGGGGTAGAGCCCCAGCATTTT. It specifies CASSSAGGVEPQHF.

This rearrangement joins TRBV10-3 to TRBJ1-6, with D possibly matching TRBD1 (6 bases). The CDR3 extends over 14 amino acids. The V gene lost 3 bases and the J gene lost 7 bases, with 10 bases spanning the gap. The germline gives CDR1 ENHRY, CDR2 SYGVKD. CDR3 nucleotides: TGTGCCATCAGTGAAGGGGGGCAGAATTCACCCCTCCACTTT. Amino acids: CAISEGGQNSPLHF.

This clonotype was found a few times. This sequence joins TRBV20-1 and TRBJ2-2, with 9 bases fitting TRBD2. The V gene end was trimmed by 0 bases and the J gene end by 8 bases; junction bases not matched to a gene: 16. Germline CDR1 is DFQATT and CDR2 is SNEGSKA (reference sequence). The CDR3 is 18 amino acids. The CDR3 here is CSARDFGGGTSWTGELFF. CDR3 sequence (DNA): TGCAGTGCTAGAGATTTCGGGGGTGGGACTAGCTGGACTGGGGAGCTGTTTTTT.

This clonotype was seen only a few times. The chain combines TRBV30 with TRBJ1-1; no clear D. The CDR3 has 12 residues. V dropped 3 bases and J dropped 4 bases, with 9 bases sitting between them. CDR1 is GTSNPN and CDR2 is SVGIG in the germline V gene (reference sequence). The CDR3 DNA is TGTGCCTGGAGCGAGTTCAGCACTGAAGCTTTCTTT. Translated, it gives CAWSEFSTEAFF. Supplemented by reference TRBV30 and TRBJ1-1, the full variable domain reads SQTIHQWPATLVQPVGSPLSLECTVEGTSNPNLYWYRQAAGRGLQLLFYSVGIGQISSEVPQNLSASRPQDRQFILSSKKLLLSDSGFYLCAWSEFSTEAFFGQGTRLTVV.

The rearrangement joins TRBV6-5 to TRBJ2-1; no clear D. The V and J ends lost 6 bases and 7 bases respectively, with 10 bases between them. Germline V lookup: CDR1 MNHEY, CDR2 SVGAGI. CDR3 length: 12 residues. The DNA of the CDR3 is TGTGCCAGCAGCCCGGGTAGAAATGAGCAGTTCTTC. This sequence encodes CASSPGRNEQFF.

The J gene is TRBJ2-2, the V gene TRBV20-1, with D perhaps TRBD1 or TRBD2 (7 bases each). This CDR3 comprises 17 residues. From germline, CDR1 is DFQATT and CDR2 SNEGSKA (reference sequence). The V and J ends lost 6 bases and 4 bases respectively, with 24 bases between them. The CDR3 nucleotides read TGCAGTGCCAGGGATGGTAGCGGGCCAGGGGGCACCGGGGAGCTGTTTTTT. This codes for CSARDGSGPGGTGELFF.

On this clonotype itself: A much larger clone sits a single nucleotide away, making a read error possible. The J gene is TRBJ2-1, the V gene TRBV5-1; D is possibly TRBD1 or TRBD2 (5 bases each). This CDR3 has 16 residues. Trimming removed 3 bases at V and 8 bases at J, with 21 bases between. Looked up from germline, CDR1 is SGHRS and CDR2 is YFSETQ. The DNA for the CDR3 is TGCGCCAGCAGCTCTAATTGGGACCGAGGAAGCCATGAGCAGTTCTTC. Protein: CASSSNWDRGSHEQFF.

This clonotype has just a few counts. The chain employs TRBV6-4 and TRBJ2-3; 12 bases are shared with TRBD2. This CDR3 contains 15 residues. J lost 4 bases, V lost 4 bases, and 3 bases had no gene match. Per the germline V gene, CDR1 is MRHNA and CDR2 is SNTAGT. As DNA, the CDR3 is TGTGCCAGCAGTGCTAGCGGGGGGGCCCCAGATACGCAGTATTTT. Residues: CASSASGGAPDTQYF.

This chain links TRBV27 with TRBJ2-3; no firm D call. Germline CDR1 and CDR2: MNHEY and SMNVEV (reference sequence). V was trimmed by 2 bases and J by 0 bases, leaving 9 bases between them. The CDR3 spans 15 residues. DNA for the CDR3: TGTGCCAGCAGTTTAGAGGCGGTTAGCACAGATACGCAGTATTTT. Translating it yields CASSLEAVSTDTQYF.

The chain combines TRBV6-1 with TRBJ2-7; no reliable D call. The V gene's germline CDR1 is MNHNS and CDR2 SASEGT. CDR3 size: 14 residues. V gave up 6 bases and J gave up 3 bases, with 15 bases separating them. This CDR3 reads CASSAGPRNYEQYV. DNA of the CDR3: TGTGCCAGCAGCGCCGGGCCCCGCAACTACGAGCAGTACGTC.

This clonotype was seen a handful of times. The rearrangement joins TRBV7-8 to TRBJ2-7; the match to TRBD1 covers 11 bases. Germline CDR1 reads SGHVS; CDR2 reads FQNEAQ. The V segment lost 4 bases and the J segment 0 bases; nucleotides outside the gene matches: 8. CDR3 length equals 17 residues. The CDR3, as DNA: TGTGCCAGCAGCTACGGGACAGGGGGTTTCAGCTCCTACGAGCAGTACTTC. Translated: CASSYGTGGFSSYEQYF.

The table lists this clonotype with many counts. The V and J genes are TRBV12-3 or TRBV12-4 and TRBJ2-5, with D unclear. V lost 8 bases, J lost 5 bases, and 12 bases lay in between. The CDR3 consists of 12 residues. CDR3 in DNA: TGTGCCAGCGCCTCCGCCCGTGAGACCCAGTACTTC. As protein: CASASARETQYF.

CDR3 amino acids: CASSPPGTVLFF. The CDR3 DNA is TGTGCCAGCAGCCCACCAGGGACAGTGCTTTTCTTT. The J gene is TRBJ1-1, the V gene TRBV9, with 7 bases lining up with TRBD1. Germline V CDR1 and CDR2: SGDLS, YYNGEE. The trim removed 4 bases at V and 13 bases at J, leaving 10 bases unmatched. CDR3 length equals 12 residues.

This clonotype was observed a handful of times. The rearrangement joins TRBV5-1 to TRBJ2-2, with a weak D call TRBD1 (5 bases). This CDR3 spans 15 amino acids. V was cut by 0 bases and J by 6 bases, with 12 bases left in between. Per the germline V gene, CDR1 is SGHRS and CDR2 is YFSETQ. The CDR3 DNA is TGCGCCAGCAGCTTGGGTCAGGGTGTTGCCGGGGAGCTGTTTTTT. Translated: CASSLGQGVAGELFF. Full variable domain (rest looked up from reference TRBV5-1 and TRBJ2-2): KAGVTQTPRYLIKTRGQQVTLSCSPISGHRSVSWYQQTPGQGLQFLFEYFSETQRNKGNFPGRFSGRQFSNSRSEMNVSTLELGDSALYLCASSLGQGVAGELFFGEGSRLTVL.

V and J are TRBV5-6 and TRBJ2-6, with D perhaps matching TRBD1 or TRBD2 (5 bases each). Looked up from germline, CDR1 is SGHDT and CDR2 is YYEEEE. The CDR3 contains 16 residues. The germline V and J ends were trimmed by 2 bases and 0 bases, with 9 bases remaining between them. The CDR3 region is CASSLPGTSGANVLTF. The CDR3 DNA is TGTGCCAGCAGCTTACCAGGGACCTCTGGGGCCAACGTCCTGACTTTC. The full variable domain, in which reference TRBV5-6 and TRBJ2-6 provide the parts outside the CDR3, is DAGVTQSPTHLIKTRGQQVTLRCSPKSGHDTVSWYQQALGQGPQFIFQYYEEEERQRGNFPDRFSGHQFPNYSSELNVNALLLGDSALYLCASSLPGTSGANVLTFGAGSRLTVL.

This clonotype has a handful of counts. This rearrangement joins TRBV11-2 to TRBJ1-1; D not certain. The CDR3 loop spans 17 amino acids. CDR1 and CDR2 (germline): SGHAT, FQNNGV. V lost 1 base and J 3 bases, leaving 18 bases between the germline ends. The CDR3 loop reads CASSLVGRGGADTEAFF. CDR3 coding DNA: TGTGCCAGCAGCTTAGTAGGGCGGGGAGGCGCGGACACTGAAGCTTTCTTT.

V usage is TRBV5-4 and J usage is TRBJ2-1; the match to TRBD2 covers 8 bases. From germline, CDR1 is SGHNT and CDR2 YYREEE (reference sequence). J lost 3 bases, V lost 0 bases, and 5 bases had no gene match. The CDR3 extends over 16 amino acids. The CDR3 bases are TGTGCCAGCAGCTTGGGGCGGGAGGTAGTCTACAATGAGCAGTTCTTC. It translates to CASSLGREVVYNEQFF.

CDR3 nucleotides: TGTGCCAGCAGACCCACAGCGGGAGGGCCCGACAATGAGCAGTTCTTC. Translating it yields CASRPTAGGPDNEQFF. This chain connects TRBV11-2 to TRBJ2-1, with 10 bases that match TRBD2. The V segment lost 6 bases and the J segment 5 bases; nucleotides outside the gene matches: 10. Germline V gene data show CDR1 as SGHAT and CDR2 as FQNNGV. This CDR3 spans 16 amino acids.

V and J are TRBV11-2 and TRBJ2-5; perhaps D is TRBD1 or TRBD2 (6 bases each). The V gene's germline CDR1 is SGHAT and CDR2 FQNNGV. With 4 bases removed from V and 3 bases from J, the gap between germline ends came to 15 bases. The CDR3 spans 15 residues. CDR3 nucleotides: TGTGCCAGCAGCTCTGGCAAGGGGGGAAAAGAGACCCAGTACTTC. This codes for CASSSGKGGKETQYF.